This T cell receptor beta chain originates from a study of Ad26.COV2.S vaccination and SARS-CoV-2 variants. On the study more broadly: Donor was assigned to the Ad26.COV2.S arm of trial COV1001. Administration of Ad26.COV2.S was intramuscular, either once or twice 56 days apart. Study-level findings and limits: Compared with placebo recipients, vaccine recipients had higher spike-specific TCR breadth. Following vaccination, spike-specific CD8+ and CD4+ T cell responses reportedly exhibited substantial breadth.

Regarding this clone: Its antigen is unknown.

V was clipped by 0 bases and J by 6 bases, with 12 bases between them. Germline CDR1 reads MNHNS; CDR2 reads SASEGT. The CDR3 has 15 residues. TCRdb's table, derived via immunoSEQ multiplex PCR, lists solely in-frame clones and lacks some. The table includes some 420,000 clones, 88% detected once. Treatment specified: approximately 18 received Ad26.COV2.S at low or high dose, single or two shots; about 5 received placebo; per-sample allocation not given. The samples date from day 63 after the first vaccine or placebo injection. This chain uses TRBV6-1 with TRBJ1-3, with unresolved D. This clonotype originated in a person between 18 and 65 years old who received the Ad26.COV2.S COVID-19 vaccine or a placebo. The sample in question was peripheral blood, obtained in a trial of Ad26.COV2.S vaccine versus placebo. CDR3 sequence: CASSEALTWENTIYF. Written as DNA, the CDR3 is TGTGCCAGCAGTGAAGCCCTCACTTGGGAAAACACCATATATTTT.